The sequence of this T cell receptor beta chain was determined in a study of blood T cell repertoires in COVID-19. Looking at the study overall: Whether acute or convalescent, the COVID-19 samples came from the United States, Italy and Spain. In each case, the material was cDNA or gDNA derived from T cells, B-cell-depleted T cells, or PBMCs.

The sample holds many counts of this clone. Original analysis: Nucleated cell number was recorded as an estimate derived from reference gene primer amplification. The protocol was immunoSEQ multiplex PCR, while the TCRdb copy is restricted to in-frame clones and leaves out a portion. V, J and clone size reflect that table, while D and trimming were determined from the DNA. Among about 140,000 clones listed, about 79% were seen once. CDR1 is MDHEN, CDR2 SYDVKM, per germline. This CDR3 has 14 residues. Unmatched junction bases numbered 2, after V lost 4 bases and J lost 7 bases. The sample consisted of peripheral blood. The clonotype was recovered from a woman older than 75 with active or convalescent COVID-19. The chain uses TRBV28 and TRBJ1-6; TRBD1 matches 9 bases. CDR3 DNA sequence: TGTGCCAGCAGTTGGGACAGGGACAATTCACCCCTCCACTTT. This sequence encodes CASSWDRDNSPLHF. The whole variable domain, remainder taken from reference TRBV28 and TRBJ1-6, is DVKVTQSSRYLVKRTGEKVFLECVQDMDHENMFWYRQDPGLGLRLIYFSYDVKMKEKGDIPEGYSVSREKKERFSLILESASTNQTSMYLCASSWDRDNSPLHFGNGTRLTVT.